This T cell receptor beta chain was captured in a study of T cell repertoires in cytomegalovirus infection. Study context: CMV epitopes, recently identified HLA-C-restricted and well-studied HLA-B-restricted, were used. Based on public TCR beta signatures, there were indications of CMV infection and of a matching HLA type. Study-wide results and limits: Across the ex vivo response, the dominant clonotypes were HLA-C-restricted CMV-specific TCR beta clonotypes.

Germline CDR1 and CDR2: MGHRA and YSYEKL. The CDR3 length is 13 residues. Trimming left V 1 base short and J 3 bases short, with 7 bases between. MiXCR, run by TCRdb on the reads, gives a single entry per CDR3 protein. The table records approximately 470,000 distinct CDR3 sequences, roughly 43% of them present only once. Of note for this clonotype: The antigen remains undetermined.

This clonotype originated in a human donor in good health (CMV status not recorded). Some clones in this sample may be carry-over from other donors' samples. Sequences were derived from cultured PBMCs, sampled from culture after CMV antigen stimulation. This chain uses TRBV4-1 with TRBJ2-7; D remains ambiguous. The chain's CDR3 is CASSQGVYYEQYF. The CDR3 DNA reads TGCGCCAGCAGCCAAGGTGTGTACTACGAGCAGTACTTC.